Listed here are 2 T cell receptor beta chains from one sample, sequenced in a study of T cell responses to AZD1222 COVID-19 vaccine. Clones were read by immunoSEQ multiplex PCR, and TCRdb kept only the in-frame ones, dropping some. The table lists about 120,000 clones, roughly 93% of them singletons. This sample comprised peripheral blood, obtained 28 days after the second AZD1222 dose. The origin of the receptors is an adult who received the AZD1222 COVID-19 vaccine.

The chain's CDR3 is CASRENRGSYEQYF. The CDR3 nucleotides are TGCGCCAGCAGAGAGAACAGGGGTTCCTACGAGCAGTACTTC. The chain links TRBV5-1 to TRBJ2-7, with 7 nucleotides matching TRBD1. Trimming removed 5 bases from V and 1 base from J; junction bases left unmatched: 6. Germline CDR1 SGHRS, CDR2 YFSETQ. This CDR3 spans 14 amino acids.

In its sample, this clone was seen once. This chain joins TRBV11-2 and TRBJ2-3; D gene ambiguous. The germline V gene encodes CDR1 SGHAT and CDR2 FQNNGV. This CDR3 has 12 amino acids. Deletions cut 1 base from V and 6 bases from J, with 5 bases between. CDR3 in DNA: TGTGCCAGCAGCTTAGCGGACGATACGCAGTATTTT. Its translation is CASSLADDTQYF.